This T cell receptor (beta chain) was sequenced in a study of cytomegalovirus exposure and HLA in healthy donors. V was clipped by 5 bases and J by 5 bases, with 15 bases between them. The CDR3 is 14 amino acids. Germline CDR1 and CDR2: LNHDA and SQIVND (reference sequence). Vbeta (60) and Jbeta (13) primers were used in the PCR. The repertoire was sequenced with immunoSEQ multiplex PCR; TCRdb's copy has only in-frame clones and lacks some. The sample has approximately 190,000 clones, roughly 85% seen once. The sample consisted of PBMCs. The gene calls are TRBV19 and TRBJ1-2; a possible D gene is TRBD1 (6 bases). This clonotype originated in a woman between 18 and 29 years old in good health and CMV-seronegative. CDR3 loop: CASSPGTFEYGYTF. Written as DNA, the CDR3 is TGTGCCAGTAGTCCCGGGACATTCGAATATGGCTACACCTTC. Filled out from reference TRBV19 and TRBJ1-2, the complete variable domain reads DGGITQSPKYLFRKEGQNVTLSCEQNLNHDAMYWYRQDPGQGLRLIYYSQIVNDFQKGDIAEGYSVSREKKESFPLTVTSAQKNPTAFYLCASSPGTFEYGYTFGSGTRLTVV.